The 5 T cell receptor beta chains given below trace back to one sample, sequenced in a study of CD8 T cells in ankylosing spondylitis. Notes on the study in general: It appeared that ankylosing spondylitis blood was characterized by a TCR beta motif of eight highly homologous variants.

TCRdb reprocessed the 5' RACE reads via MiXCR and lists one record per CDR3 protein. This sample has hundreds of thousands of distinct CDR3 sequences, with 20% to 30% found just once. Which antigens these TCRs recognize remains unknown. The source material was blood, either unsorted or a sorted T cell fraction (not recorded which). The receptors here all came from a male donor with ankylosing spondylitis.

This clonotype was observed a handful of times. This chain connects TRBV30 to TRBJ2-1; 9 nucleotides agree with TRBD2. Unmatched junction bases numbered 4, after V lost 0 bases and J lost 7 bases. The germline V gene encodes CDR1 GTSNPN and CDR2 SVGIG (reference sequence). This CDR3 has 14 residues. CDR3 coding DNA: TGTGCCTGGAGTGTGTCTAGCGGGAAGAATGAGCAGTTCTTC. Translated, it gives CAWSVSSGKNEQFF.

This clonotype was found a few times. The CDR3: CASSGTSADTQYF. As DNA, the CDR3 is TGTGCCAGCAGCGGGACTAGTGCAGATACGCAGTATTTT. The rearrangement joins TRBV9 to TRBJ2-3; 7 bases map to TRBD2. Germline V CDR1 and CDR2: SGDLS, YYNGEE. The CDR3 has 13 amino acids. V was pared by 3 bases and J by 4 bases, with 2 bases of the junction left unmatched.

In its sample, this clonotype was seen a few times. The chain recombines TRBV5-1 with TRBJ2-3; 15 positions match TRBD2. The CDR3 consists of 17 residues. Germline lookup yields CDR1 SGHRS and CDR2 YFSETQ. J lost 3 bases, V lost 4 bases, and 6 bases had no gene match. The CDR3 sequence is CASSRTSGRAVTDTQYF. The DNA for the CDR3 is TGCGCCAGCAGCCGGACTAGCGGGAGGGCTGTAACAGATACGCAGTATTTT.

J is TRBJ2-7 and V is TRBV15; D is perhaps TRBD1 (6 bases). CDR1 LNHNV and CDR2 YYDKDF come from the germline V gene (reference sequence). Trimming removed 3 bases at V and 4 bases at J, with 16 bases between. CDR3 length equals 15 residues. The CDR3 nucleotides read TGTGCCACCAGCAGCTACAGGGCCTTGGGGTACGAGCAGTACTTC. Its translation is CATSSYRALGYEQYF.

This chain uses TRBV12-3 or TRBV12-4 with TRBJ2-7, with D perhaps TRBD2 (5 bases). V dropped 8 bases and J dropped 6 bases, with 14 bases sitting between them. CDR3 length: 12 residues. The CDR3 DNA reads TGTGCCAGCCGTGCGGGTCTCTCCGAGCAGTACGTC. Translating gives CASRAGLSEQYV.